The 8 T cell receptor beta chains below were found in one sample sequenced in a study of OX40 agonist ivuxolimab in advanced cancers. The protocol was immunoSEQ multiplex PCR, while the TCRdb copy is restricted to in-frame clones and leaves out a portion. This sample has 70,000 to 95,000 clones; around 88% occur once, and the top ten carry roughly 0.8%. The sample here was CD4+ or CD8+ T cells sorted from blood, taken in a trial of the OX40 agonist ivuxolimab. The source is an adult with an advanced solid tumor such as melanoma, head and neck, liver or kidney cancer.

The chain is built from TRBV10-3 and TRBJ2-7; TRBD1 matches 10 bases. With V trimmed by 2 bases and J by 7 bases, 5 bases remained unmatched. In germline, CDR1 is ENHRY, CDR2 SYGVKD. The CDR3 is 14 residues long. For the CDR3, the DNA is TGTGCCATCAGTGAGGGACAGGGGGGAAGGGAGCAGTACTTC. The encoded protein is CAISEGQGGREQYF.

The chain employs TRBV19 and TRBJ2-1; D may be TRBD1 or TRBD2 (5 bases each). Germline loops: CDR1 LNHDA, CDR2 SQIVND (reference sequence). The germline V and J ends were trimmed by 5 bases and 1 base, with 15 bases remaining between them. CDR3 size: 16 residues. In nucleotides, the CDR3 is TGTGCCAGTAGTGGTTTGAGGGGTAGGTCCTACAATGAGCAGTTCTTC. Translated, it gives CASSGLRGRSYNEQFF.

This chain joins TRBV28 and TRBJ1-1; D is ambiguous. The germline CDR1 and CDR2 sequences are MDHEN and SYDVKM. V gave up 5 bases and J gave up 1 base, with 8 bases separating them. The CDR3 contains 13 residues. The CDR3 DNA is TGTGCCAGCAGTCTCCGTCCGAACACTGAAGCTTTCTTT. This translates into CASSLRPNTEAFF.

The chain is built from TRBV7-3 and TRBJ2-1, with TRBD2 matching 9 bases. The CDR3 has 17 residues. CDR1 is SGHTA and CDR2 is FQGTGA in the germline V gene. V was clipped by 11 bases and J by 5 bases; unmatched bases: 19. The CDR3 DNA sequence: TGTGCCGGATACAGGGAGATTAGCGGGAGCACCCACAATGAGCAGTTCTTC. Translating gives CAGYREISGSTHNEQFF.

The chain has TRBV19 and TRBJ2-5, with D tentatively TRBD2 (6 bases). The CDR3 has 16 residues. Germline CDR1 reads LNHDA; CDR2 reads SQIVND (reference sequence). V gave up 3 bases and J gave up 5 bases, with 19 bases separating them. The CDR3 here is CASSMAAGITSETQYF. The CDR3 nucleotides are TGTGCCAGTAGTATGGCCGCGGGGATCACTAGCGAGACCCAGTACTTC.

The chain uses TRBV2 and TRBJ2-1; 10 bases agree with TRBD2. CDR1 is SNHLY and CDR2 is FYNNEI in the germline V gene. Germline trimming cut 4 bases from V and 3 bases from J; bases unmatched to any gene: 12. The CDR3 sequence is 18 residues long. The CDR3, as DNA: TGTGCCAGCAGTGTGGCTAGCGGGAGAAGGACTCTCTACAATGAGCAGTTCTTC. It codes for CASSVASGRRTLYNEQFF.

This chain uses TRBV5-1 with TRBJ2-3, with TRBD2 matching 9 bases. Germline CDR1 is SGHRS and CDR2 is YFSETQ. The junction had 8 bases not matched to a gene; V was cut back by 6 bases and J by 6 bases. This CDR3 is 14 amino acids long. In nucleotides, the CDR3 is TGCGCCAGCAAGGTGGCGGGAGGGACCGATACGCAGTATTTT. Encoded protein: CASKVAGGTDTQYF.

This chain uses TRBV4-3 with TRBJ2-2; 10 bases agree with TRBD1. The germline V gene has CDR1 LGHNA and CDR2 YSLEER. The CDR3 contains 16 residues. V trimming: 3 bases; J trimming: 4 bases; junction bases outside the gene matches: 5. For the CDR3, the DNA is TGCGCCAGCAGCCAGGGGACAGGGGCCAGCACCGGGGAGCTGTTTTTT. Translated: CASSQGTGASTGELFF.